This TCR beta chain was sequenced during a study of cytomegalovirus exposure and HLA in healthy donors. Study-wide results and caveats: Productive status was seen about 87% or about 30% of the time for most TCR beta V segments in an earlier analysis.

Germline CDR1 and CDR2: GTSNPN and SVGIG (reference sequence). The CDR3 is 13 amino acids. V was pared by 1 base and J by 3 bases, with 9 bases between. Of note for this clone: Its antigen is as yet unknown.

The PCR used 60 Vbeta and 13 Jbeta primers. Some clones are missing from TCRdb's copy, which holds only in-frame ones; the method was immunoSEQ multiplex PCR. The sample table includes 100,000 to 150,000 clones. The sample comprised PBMCs. The sequence came from a man younger than 40 in good health and CMV-seronegative. The chain has TRBV30 and TRBJ2-5; D is unresolved. The CDR3: CAWSEGGEETQYF. CDR3 in DNA: TGTGCCTGGAGTGAAGGCGGAGAAGAGACCCAGTACTTC.